This passage covers 6 T cell receptor beta chains from one sample sequenced in a study of T cells in localized non-small cell lung cancer. The data were produced by immunoSEQ multiplex PCR, yet TCRdb's version contains in-frame clones alone and is incomplete. The repertoire holds approximately 76,000 clones, with 75% to 85% as singletons. The material was peripheral blood, obtained before any cancer treatment. These receptor sequences come from a female donor over 55 with stage I lung adenocarcinoma.

The chain employs TRBV30 and TRBJ1-3; tentatively, D is TRBD1 (5 bases). CDR3 length equals 13 residues. V shed 2 bases and J shed 6 bases, with 11 bases lying between them. From germline, CDR1 is GTSNPN and CDR2 SVGIG (reference sequence). The CDR3 reads CAWSLGAQNTIYF. As DNA, the CDR3 is TGTGCCTGGAGTCTCGGGGCCCAAAACACCATATATTTT.

The chain couples TRBV13 to TRBJ1-1, with D hard to call. Trimming took 6 bases from V and 10 from J, leaving 15 bases between them. Germline V gene data show CDR1 as PRHDT and CDR2 as FYEKMQ (reference sequence). The CDR3 has 12 residues. In DNA form, the CDR3 reads TGTGCCAGCAGGGCTGGCCTGCCTCGAGCTTTCTTT. This sequence encodes CASRAGLPRAFF.

The chain has TRBV9 and TRBJ2-2; 7 nucleotides match TRBD1. Germline assignment: CDR1 SGDLS and CDR2 YYNGEE. V shed 3 bases, J shed 2 bases, and the junction held 4 bases outside the gene matches. This CDR3 contains 15 residues. CDR3 coding DNA: TGTGCCAGCAGCGCCAGACAGGGAAACACCGGGGAGCTGTTTTTT. Its translation is CASSARQGNTGELFF.

This chain joins TRBV6-1 and TRBJ2-5, with 8 bases fitting TRBD1. The assigned J gene may be wrong: the sequence end matches TRBJ2-7 better. CDR1 and CDR2 (germline): MNHNS, SASEGT. This CDR3 contains 15 residues. CDR3: CASSLEGRGLYEQYF. The DNA for the CDR3 is TGTGCCAGCAGTCTCGAGGGCAGGGGGCTCTACGAGCAGTACTTC.

This clone was found a few times. This sequence joins TRBV12-5 and TRBJ2-7; D ambiguous. Germline lookup yields CDR1 LGHNT and CDR2 FRNRAP. The V end was cut by 0 bases, the J end by 3 bases, with 15 bases between. CDR3 length equals 16 residues. As DNA, the CDR3 is TGTGCTAGTGGTTTGGTAGGTCAAGATCGTCTCTACGAGCAGTACTTC. Amino acids: CASGLVGQDRLYEQYF.

In this sample, this clone turned up once. The chain links TRBV2 to TRBJ2-7; D is unresolved. This CDR3 contains 13 residues. From germline, CDR1 is SNHLY and CDR2 FYNNEI. Trimming left V 4 bases short and J 0 bases short, with 7 bases between. CDR3 in DNA: TGTGCCAGCAGTGTGTCGACCTCCTACGAGCAGTACTTC. It codes for CASSVSTSYEQYF.